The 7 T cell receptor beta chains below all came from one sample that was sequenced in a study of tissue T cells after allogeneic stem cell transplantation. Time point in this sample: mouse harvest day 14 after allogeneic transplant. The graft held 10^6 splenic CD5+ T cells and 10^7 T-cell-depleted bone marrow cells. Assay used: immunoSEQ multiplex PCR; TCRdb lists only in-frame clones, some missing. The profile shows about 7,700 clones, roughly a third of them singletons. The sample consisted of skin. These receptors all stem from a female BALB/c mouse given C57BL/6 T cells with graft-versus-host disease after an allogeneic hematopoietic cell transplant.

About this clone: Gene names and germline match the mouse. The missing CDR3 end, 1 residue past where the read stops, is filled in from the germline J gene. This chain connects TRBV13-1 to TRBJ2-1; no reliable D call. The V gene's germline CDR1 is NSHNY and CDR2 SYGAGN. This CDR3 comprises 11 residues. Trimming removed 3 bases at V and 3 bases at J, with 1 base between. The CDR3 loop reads CASSVYAEQFF. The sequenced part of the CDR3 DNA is TGTGCCAGCAGTGTCTATGCTGAGCAGTTC.

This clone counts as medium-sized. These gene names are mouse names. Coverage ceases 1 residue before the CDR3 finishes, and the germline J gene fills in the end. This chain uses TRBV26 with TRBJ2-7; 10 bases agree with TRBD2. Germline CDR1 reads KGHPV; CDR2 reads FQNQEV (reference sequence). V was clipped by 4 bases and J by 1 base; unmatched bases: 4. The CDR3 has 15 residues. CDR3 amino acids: CASSPRLGGSYEQYF. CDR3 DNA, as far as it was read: TGTGCCAGCAGTCCTCGACTGGGGGGTTCCTATGAACAGTAC.

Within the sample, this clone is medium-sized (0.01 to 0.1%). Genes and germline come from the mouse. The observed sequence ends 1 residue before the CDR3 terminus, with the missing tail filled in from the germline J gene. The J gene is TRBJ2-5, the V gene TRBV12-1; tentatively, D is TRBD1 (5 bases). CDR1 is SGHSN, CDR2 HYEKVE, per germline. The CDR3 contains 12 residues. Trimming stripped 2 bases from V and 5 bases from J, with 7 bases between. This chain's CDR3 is CASSQGVDTQYF. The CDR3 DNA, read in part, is TGTGCCAGCTCTCAAGGGGTAGACACCCAGTAC. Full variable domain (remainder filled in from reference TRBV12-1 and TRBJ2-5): DSGVVQSPRHIIKEKGGRSVLTCIPISGHSNVVWYQQTLGKELKFLIQHYEKVERDKGFLPSRFSVQQFDDYHSEMNMSALELEDSAMYFCASSQGVDTQYFGPGTRLLVL.

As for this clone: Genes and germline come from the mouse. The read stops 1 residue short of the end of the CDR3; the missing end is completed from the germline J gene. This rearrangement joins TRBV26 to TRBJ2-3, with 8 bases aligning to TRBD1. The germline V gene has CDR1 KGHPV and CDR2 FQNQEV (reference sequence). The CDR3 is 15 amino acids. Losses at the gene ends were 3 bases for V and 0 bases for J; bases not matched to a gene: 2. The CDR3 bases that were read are TGTGCCAGCAGTCTTTGGACAGGGAGTGCAGAAACGCTGTAT. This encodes CASSLWTGSAETLY. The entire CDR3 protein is CASSLWTGSAETLYF.

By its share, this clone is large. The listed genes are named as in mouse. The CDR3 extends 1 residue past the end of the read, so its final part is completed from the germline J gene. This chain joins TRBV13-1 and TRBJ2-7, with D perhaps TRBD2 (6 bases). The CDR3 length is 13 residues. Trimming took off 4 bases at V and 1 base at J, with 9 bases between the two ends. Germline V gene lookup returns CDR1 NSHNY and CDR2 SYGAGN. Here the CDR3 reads CASSSGASYEQYF. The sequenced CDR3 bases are TGTGCCAGCAGTTCTGGGGCGTCCTATGAACAGTAC.

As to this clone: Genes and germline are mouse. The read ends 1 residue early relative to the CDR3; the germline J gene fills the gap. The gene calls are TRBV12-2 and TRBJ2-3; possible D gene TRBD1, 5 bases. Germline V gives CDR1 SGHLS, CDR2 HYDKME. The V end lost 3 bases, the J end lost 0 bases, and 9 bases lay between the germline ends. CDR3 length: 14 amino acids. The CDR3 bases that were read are TGTGCCAGCTCTTGGACACTTAGTGCAGAAACGCTGTAT. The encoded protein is CASSWTLSAETLY. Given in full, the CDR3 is CASSWTLSAETLYF.

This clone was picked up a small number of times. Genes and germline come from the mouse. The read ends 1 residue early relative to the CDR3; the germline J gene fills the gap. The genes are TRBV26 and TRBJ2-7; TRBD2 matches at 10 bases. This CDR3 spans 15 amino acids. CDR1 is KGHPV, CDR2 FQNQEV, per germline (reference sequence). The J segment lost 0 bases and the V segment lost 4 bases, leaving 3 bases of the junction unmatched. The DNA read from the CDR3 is TGTGCCAGCAGTCCGACTGGGGGGAGCTCCTATGAACAGTAC. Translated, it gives CASSPTGGSSYEQY. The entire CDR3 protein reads CASSPTGGSSYEQYF.